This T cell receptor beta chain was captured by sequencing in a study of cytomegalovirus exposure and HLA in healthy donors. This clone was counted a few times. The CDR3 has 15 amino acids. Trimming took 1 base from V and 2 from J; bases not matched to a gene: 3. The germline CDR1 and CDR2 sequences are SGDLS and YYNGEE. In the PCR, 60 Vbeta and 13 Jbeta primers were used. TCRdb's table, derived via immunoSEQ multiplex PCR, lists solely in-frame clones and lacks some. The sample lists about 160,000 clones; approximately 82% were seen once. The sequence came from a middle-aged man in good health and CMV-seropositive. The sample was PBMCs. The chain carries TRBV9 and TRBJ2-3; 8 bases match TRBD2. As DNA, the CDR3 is TGTGCCAGCAGCGTAAGCGGGAGTGACACAGATACGCAGTATTTT. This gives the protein CASSVSGSDTDTQYF.